This T cell receptor beta chain originates from a study of blood T cell repertoires in COVID-19. Across the study: Both acute and convalescent COVID-19 samples were obtained from the United States, Italy and Spain. Sources were T cells, B-cell-depleted T cells, or PBMCs; the material itself was cDNA or gDNA.

Germline CDR1 reads SGDLS; CDR2 reads YYNGEE. CDR3 length: 15 residues. V was clipped by 0 bases and J by 6 bases; unmatched bases: 0. Under the authors' procedure: Scientists estimated how many nucleated cells there were by amplifying reference gene primers. Sequencing was performed with immunoSEQ multiplex PCR; in TCRdb, only in-frame clones are kept and a portion is missing. The DNA was the basis for D and trimming; V, J and clone size are from that table. There are 95,000 to 150,000 clones in the sample; almost 90% occur only once, and 0.88% lies in the top ten. Sequenced material: peripheral blood. The rearrangement joins TRBV9 to TRBJ2-3, with 14 bases identical to TRBD2. The sequence was collected from a woman between 50 and 59 years old with active or convalescent COVID-19. The CDR3, as DNA: TGTGCCAGCAGCGTAGGACTAGCGGGAGGGGATACGCAGTATTTT. Its protein is CASSVGLAGGDTQYF. Based on the CDR3 plus reference TRBV9 and TRBJ2-3, the full variable domain is DSGVTQTPKHLITATGQRVTLRCSPRSGDLSVYWYQQSLDQGLQFLIQYYNGEERAKGNILERFSAQQFPDLHSELNLSSLELGDSALYFCASSVGLAGGDTQYFGPGTRLTVL.